Below are 14 T cell receptor beta chains sequenced from a single sample in a study of blood T cell repertoires in COVID-19 (dated by TCRdb to 2018 to 2021). Preparation of the library involved the immunoSEQ multiplex PCR assay. What TCRdb holds here is the immuneACCESS table cut down to in-frame rearrangements. Part of the clones is not present; checked against another copy, under half of the missing clones reflect an unresolved V gene, and the others are unexplained. The table for this sample lists 20,000 to 25,000 clones; around 86% of them were counted only once. The ten largest clones take up roughly 3.5% of the sample. The sequenced material came from peripheral blood. Every receptor here comes from a man aged 50 or older with active COVID-19.

The chain employs TRBV24-1 and TRBJ2-1; TRBD2 might be the D (5 bases). This CDR3 is 13 amino acids long. Germline V gene lookup returns CDR1 KGHDR and CDR2 SFDVKD. Trimming left V 3 bases short and J 9 bases short, with 11 bases between. The CDR3 loop reads CATSDGSEGEQFF. DNA of the CDR3: TGTGCCACCAGTGATGGGTCCGAGGGTGAGCAGTTCTTC.

The gene calls are TRBV2 and TRBJ1-2; 8 positions match TRBD1. The germline gives CDR1 SNHLY, CDR2 FYNNEI. CDR3 length: 15 residues. The J segment lost 4 bases and the V segment lost 6 bases, leaving 10 bases of the junction unmatched. In DNA form, the CDR3 reads TGTGCCAGCAGGGGCAGGGGGCTTGGGTCCTATGGCTACACCTTC. It specifies CASRGRGLGSYGYTF.

This clone was picked up one time. The chain carries TRBV6-4 and TRBJ1-2, with a tentative D call TRBD1 (5 bases). V was trimmed by 0 bases and J by 4 bases, leaving 12 bases between them. The germline CDR1 and CDR2 sequences are MRHNA and SNTAGT. The CDR3 spans 15 residues. CDR3: CASSDSSGPGYGYTF. CDR3 sequence (DNA): TGTGCCAGCAGTGACTCGTCAGGGCCGGGCTATGGCTACACCTTC.

As DNA, the CDR3 is TGTGCCAGCAGCCCGGGACTAGGATTAAACATTCAGTACTTC. Protein product: CASSPGLGLNIQYF. V usage is TRBV25-1 and J usage is TRBJ2-4; 8 bases align to TRBD2. CDR3 length: 14 amino acids. Looked up from germline, CDR1 is MGHDK and CDR2 is SYGVNS. After removal of 6 bases from V and 6 bases from J, the junction contained 7 bases not matched to a gene.

This clone was detected once. This chain uses TRBV4-1 with TRBJ1-2, with TRBD1 matching over 11 bases. Germline V CDR1 and CDR2: MGHRA, YSYEKL. V lost 4 bases to trimming and J lost 8 bases; unmatched junction nucleotides: 6. The CDR3 runs to 14 residues. The CDR3 here is CASSPGQGANGYTF. The CDR3 nucleotides are TGCGCCAGCAGCCCCGGACAGGGGGCGAACGGCTACACCTTC.

This chain connects TRBV6-5 to TRBJ2-3; tentatively, D is TRBD2 (5 bases). CDR1 is MNHEY and CDR2 is SVGAGI in the germline V gene. The CDR3 is made up of 14 amino acids. Trimming left V 11 bases short and J 0 bases short, with 15 bases between. The CDR3 nucleotides read TGTGCCGTAGGAGGTAGGCCTAGCACAGATACGCAGTATTTT. It codes for CAVGGRPSTDTQYF.

The rearrangement links TRBV6-2 or TRBV6-3 to TRBJ1-2; D call uncertain. Germline CDR1 reads MNHEY; CDR2 reads SVGEGT. Between the trimmed V and J ends, which lost 6 bases and 8 bases, there was a span of 7 bases. There are 10 residues in the CDR3. In nucleotides, the CDR3 is TGTGCCAGCAGCTTCCCGGGCTACACCTTC. It encodes CASSFPGYTF.

V and J are TRBV19 and TRBJ2-1, with TRBD2 matching 10 bases. J was trimmed by 3 bases and V by 7 bases; bases with no gene match: 6. CDR1 is LNHDA, CDR2 SQIVND, per germline (reference sequence). This CDR3 is 15 amino acids long. The CDR3 sequence: CASTLAGAYYNEQFF. The CDR3 nucleotides read TGTGCCAGTACCCTAGCGGGGGCCTACTACAATGAGCAGTTCTTC.

The rearrangement joins TRBV18 to TRBJ2-3; D might be TRBD1 (5 bases). The V gene lost 0 bases and the J gene lost 4 bases, with 11 bases spanning the gap. The CDR3 is 15 residues long. CDR1 is KGHSH and CDR2 is LQKENI in the germline V gene. CDR3 sequence (DNA): TGTGCCAGCTCACCACCGGAAGGGGTGGCAGATACGCAGTATTTT. Translation gives CASSPPEGVADTQYF.

This chain uses TRBV29-1 with TRBJ1-2, with D unclear. This CDR3 comprises 12 residues. CDR1 is SQVTM, CDR2 ANQGSEA, per germline. Trimming stripped 5 bases from V and 5 bases from J, with 12 bases between. CDR3 sequence: CSVPRRVYGYTF. The CDR3, as DNA: TGCAGCGTTCCCCGCCGAGTGTATGGCTACACCTTC.

The J gene is TRBJ2-7, the V gene TRBV9; TRBD2 agrees at 7 bases. V lost 3 bases, J lost 0 bases, and 6 bases stayed unmatched. Per germline, CDR1 SGDLS and CDR2 YYNGEE. This CDR3 region has 15 residues. CDR3 residues: CASSARAGSSYEQYF. Here the CDR3 DNA reads TGTGCCAGCAGCGCCCGAGCGGGGAGCTCCTACGAGCAGTACTTC.

The J gene is TRBJ2-7, the V gene TRBV12-3 or TRBV12-4, with TRBD1 matching 8 bases. The CDR3 has 13 residues. V lost 3 bases to trimming and J lost 3 bases; unmatched junction nucleotides: 1. The CDR3 reads CASSLTGVYEQYF. The CDR3 nucleotides are TGTGCCAGCAGTTTGACAGGGGTCTACGAGCAGTACTTC.

As DNA, the CDR3 is TGTGCCAGCAGTTCGACCCCCGGACTAGCGGGGGGGCATGAGCAGTTCTTC. Protein sequence: CASSSTPGLAGGHEQFF. This rearrangement joins TRBV7-2 to TRBJ2-1; 15 bases align to TRBD2. The CDR3 spans 17 residues. Germline-derived CDR1 and CDR2 are SGHTA and FQGNSA. With V trimmed by 6 bases and J by 8 bases, 11 bases remained unmatched.

V and J are TRBV7-8 and TRBJ2-3; 12 nucleotides line up with TRBD2. The V gene end was trimmed by 2 bases and the J gene end by 3 bases; junction bases not matched to a gene: 12. The CDR3 extends over 19 amino acids. CDR1 and CDR2 (germline): SGHVS, FQNEAQ. CDR3 DNA sequence: TGTGCCAGCAGCTTACTAAGGCTAGCGGGGGGGCCTCGTACAGATACGCAGTATTTT. Translation: CASSLLRLAGGPRTDTQYF.